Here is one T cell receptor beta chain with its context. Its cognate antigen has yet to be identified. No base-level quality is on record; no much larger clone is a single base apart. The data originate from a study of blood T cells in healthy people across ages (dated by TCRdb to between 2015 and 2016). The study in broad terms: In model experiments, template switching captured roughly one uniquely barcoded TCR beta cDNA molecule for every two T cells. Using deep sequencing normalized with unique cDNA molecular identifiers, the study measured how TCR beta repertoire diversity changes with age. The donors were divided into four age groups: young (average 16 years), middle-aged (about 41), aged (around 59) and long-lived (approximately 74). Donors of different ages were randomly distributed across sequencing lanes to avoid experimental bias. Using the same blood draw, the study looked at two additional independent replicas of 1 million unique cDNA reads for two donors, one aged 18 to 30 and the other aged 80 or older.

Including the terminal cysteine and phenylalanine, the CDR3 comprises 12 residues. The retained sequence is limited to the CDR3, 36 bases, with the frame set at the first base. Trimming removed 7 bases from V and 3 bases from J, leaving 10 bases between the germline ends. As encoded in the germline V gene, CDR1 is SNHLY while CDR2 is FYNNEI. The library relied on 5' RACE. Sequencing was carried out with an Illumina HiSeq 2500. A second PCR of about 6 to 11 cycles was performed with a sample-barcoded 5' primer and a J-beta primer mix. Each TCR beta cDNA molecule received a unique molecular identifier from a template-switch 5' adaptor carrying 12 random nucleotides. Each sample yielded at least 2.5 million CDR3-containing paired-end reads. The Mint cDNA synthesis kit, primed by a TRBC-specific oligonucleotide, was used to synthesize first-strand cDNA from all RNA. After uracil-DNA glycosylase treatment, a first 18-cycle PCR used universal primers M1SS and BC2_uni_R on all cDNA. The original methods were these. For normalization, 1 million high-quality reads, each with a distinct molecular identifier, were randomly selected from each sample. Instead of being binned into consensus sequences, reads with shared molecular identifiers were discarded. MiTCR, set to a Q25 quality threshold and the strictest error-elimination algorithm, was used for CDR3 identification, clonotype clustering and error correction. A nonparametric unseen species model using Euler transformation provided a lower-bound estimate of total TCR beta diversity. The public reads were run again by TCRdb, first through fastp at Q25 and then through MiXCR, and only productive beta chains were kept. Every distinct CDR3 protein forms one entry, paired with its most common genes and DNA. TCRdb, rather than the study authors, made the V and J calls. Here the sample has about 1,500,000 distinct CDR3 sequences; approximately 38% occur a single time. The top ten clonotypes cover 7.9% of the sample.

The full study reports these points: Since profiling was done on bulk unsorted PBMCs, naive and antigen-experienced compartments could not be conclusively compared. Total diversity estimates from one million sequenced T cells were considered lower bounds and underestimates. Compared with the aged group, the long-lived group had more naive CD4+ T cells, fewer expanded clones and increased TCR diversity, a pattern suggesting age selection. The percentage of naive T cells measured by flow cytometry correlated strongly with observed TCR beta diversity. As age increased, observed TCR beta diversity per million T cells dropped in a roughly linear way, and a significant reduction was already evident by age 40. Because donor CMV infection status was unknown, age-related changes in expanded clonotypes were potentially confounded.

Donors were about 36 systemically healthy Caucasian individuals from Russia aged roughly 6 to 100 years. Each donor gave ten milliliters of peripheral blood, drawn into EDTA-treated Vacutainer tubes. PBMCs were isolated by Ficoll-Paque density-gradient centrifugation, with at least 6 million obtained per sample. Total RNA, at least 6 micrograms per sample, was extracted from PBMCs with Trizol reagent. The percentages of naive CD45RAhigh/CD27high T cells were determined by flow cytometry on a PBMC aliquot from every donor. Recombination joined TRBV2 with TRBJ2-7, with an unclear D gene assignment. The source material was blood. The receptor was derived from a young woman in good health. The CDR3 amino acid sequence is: CASILTDYEQYF. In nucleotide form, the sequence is TGTGCCAGCATCCTGACGGACTACGAGCAGTACTTC.